Below, one TCR beta chain is given with its context. The data were obtained in a study of blood T cell repertoires in COVID-19. About the research overall: In each case, the material was cDNA or gDNA derived from T cells, B-cell-depleted T cells, or PBMCs.

Germline CDR1 reads SGHRS; CDR2 reads YFSETQ. J lost 5 bases, V lost 4 bases, and 14 bases had no gene match. This CDR3 has 17 amino acids. Assay: immunoSEQ multiplex PCR; the TCRdb copy retains only in-frame clones and omits some. The top ten clones hold roughly 3% of a sample with about 270,000 clones, approximately 82% of them seen once. The V and J genes are TRBV5-1 and TRBJ2-1; 8 bases map to TRBD2. The clonotype originates from a woman younger than 35 with acute or convalescent COVID-19. The sample was peripheral blood. The DNA for the CDR3 is TGCGCCAGCAGCGAAGGACTAGCCGACGAACTTAACAATGAGCAGTTCTTC. Its protein is CASSEGLADELNNEQFF.